The 30 T cell receptor beta chains listed next were all sequenced from one sample in a study of T cells in Graves' hyperthyroidism and ophthalmopathy. Using RNA transcripts as the source, TCR beta CDR3 regions were amplified. First-round RT-PCR targeting the TCR CDR3 was performed with the HTBI primer set. TCRdb recomputed calls from the multiplex PCR reads with MiXCR, one row per CDR3 protein. The sample contains fewer than 700,000 distinct CDR3 sequences, roughly 18% of which appear only once. Sequencing was done on a sample of blood. These receptor sequences come from a woman aged 18-35 years with Graves' ophthalmopathy.

In regard to this clonotype: Possible read error: a much larger clone is one base away. The rearrangement uses TRBV5-1 and TRBJ1-4, with D uncertain. This CDR3 region has 14 residues. Trimming left V 4 bases short and J 6 bases short, with 13 bases between. CDR1 is SGHRS and CDR2 is YFSETQ in the germline V gene. The CDR3, as DNA: TGCGCCAGCAGCCGGAATGCGGTGGATGAAAAACTGTTTTTT. Protein: CASSRNAVDEKLFF.

This clonotype was detected ten times or more. The chain employs TRBV6-1 and TRBJ1-2; tentatively, D is TRBD1 (5 bases). Germline CDR1 and CDR2: MNHNS and SASEGT. Trimming pared 3 bases from V and 7 bases from J, leaving 12 bases between. The CDR3 loop spans 13 amino acids. In DNA form, the CDR3 reads TGTGCCAGCAGTGATAGGGGAGGTTTTGGCTACACCTTC. It encodes CASSDRGGFGYTF.

The chain employs TRBV7-2 and TRBJ2-7; D is tentatively TRBD1 or TRBD2 (6 bases each). V lost 5 bases and J lost 2, with 13 bases in between. Germline V gene data show CDR1 as SGHTA and CDR2 as FQGNSA. There are 14 residues in the CDR3. As DNA, the CDR3 is TGTGCCAGCAGCCAAACAGGGACTCCCTACGAGCAGTACTTC. Translation gives CASSQTGTPYEQYF.

In this sample, this clonotype turned up many times. This chain joins TRBV3-1 and TRBJ1-3; D is unresolved. Trimming pared 0 bases from V and 4 bases from J, leaving 4 bases between. CDR3 size: 13 residues. Per germline, CDR1 LGHDT and CDR2 YNNKEL (reference sequence). Here the CDR3 DNA reads TGTGCCAGCAGCCAAGAAAGGGGAAACACCATATATTTT. This encodes CASSQERGNTIYF.

This clonotype appeared a few times. The genes are TRBV5-1 and TRBJ2-1; D may be TRBD2 (5 bases). CDR1 and CDR2 (germline): SGHRS, YFSETQ. CDR3 size: 14 residues. Deletions cut 0 bases from V and 7 bases from J, with 11 bases between. CDR3 DNA: TGCGCCAGCAGCTTGGCCCTCACGGGGAATGAGCAGTTCTTC. Encoded protein: CASSLALTGNEQFF. Together with reference TRBV5-1 and TRBJ2-1, the CDR3 gives the full variable domain: KAGVTQTPRYLIKTRGQQVTLSCSPISGHRSVSWYQQTPGQGLQFLFEYFSETQRNKGNFPGRFSGRQFSNSRSEMNVSTLELGDSALYLCASSLALTGNEQFFGPGTRLTVL.

This clonotype was counted ten times or more. This chain uses TRBV16 with TRBJ2-3; 10 bases agree with TRBD2. The CDR3 is 16 amino acids. Germline lookup yields CDR1 KGHSY and CDR2 FQNENV. Trimming cost V 2 bases and J 2 bases; bases outside gene matches: 4. The chain's CDR3 is CASSQTGTSATDTQYF. The CDR3 nucleotides read TGTGCCAGCAGCCAAACCGGGACTAGCGCCACAGATACGCAGTATTTT. The complete variable domain, with remaining parts taken from reference TRBV16 and TRBJ2-3, reads GEEVAQTPKHLVRGEGQKAKLYCAPIKGHSYVFWYQQVLKNEFKFLISFQNENVFDETGMPKERFSAKCLPNSPCSLEIQATKLEDSAVYFCASSQTGTSATDTQYFGPGTRLTVL.

This rearrangement joins TRBV6-6 to TRBJ2-2, with 12 positions matching TRBD2. The ends lost 1 base at V and 7 bases at J; junction bases unmatched: 1. This CDR3 comprises 15 residues. CDR1 is MNHNY and CDR2 is SVGAGI in the germline V gene (reference sequence). In DNA form, the CDR3 reads TGTGCCAGCAGTTACTGGACTAGCGGGATCGGGGAGCTGTTTTTT. Translated, it gives CASSYWTSGIGELFF.

The chain recombines TRBV12-3 or TRBV12-4 with TRBJ1-2; 7 positions match TRBD1. CDR3 length: 12 residues. Trimming cost V 5 bases and J 5 bases; bases outside gene matches: 2. The CDR3 sequence is CASSEQGYGYTF. CDR3 in DNA: TGTGCCAGCAGTGAACAGGGGTATGGCTACACCTTC.

The table lists this clonotype with many counts. The V and J genes are TRBV6-1 and TRBJ1-2; D not certain. The CDR3 loop spans 14 amino acids. Germline values: CDR1 MNHNS, CDR2 SASEGT. V dropped 1 base and J dropped 0 bases, with 6 bases sitting between them. CDR3 region: CASSEDPANYGYTF. The CDR3 coding sequence is TGTGCCAGCAGTGAAGACCCTGCTAACTATGGCTACACCTTC.

This clonotype was recorded a few times. At one of its ends the junction is not consistent with the germline gene, which may arise from a read error. This chain links TRBV7-7 with TRBJ2-2; 10 nucleotides agree with TRBD1. The CDR3 has 17 amino acids. Germline CDR1 reads SSHAT; CDR2 reads FNYEAQ (reference sequence). CDR3 protein: CASSLGPGQGPTGELFF. DNA for the CDR3: TGTGCTAGCAGCTTGGGGCCGGGACAGGGGCCCACCGGGGAGCTGTTTTTT.

This clonotype was seen many times. This chain joins TRBV2 and TRBJ1-2; unclear D gene. Germline-derived CDR1 and CDR2 are SNHLY and FYNNEI. The CDR3 is 13 amino acids. V was shortened by 3 bases and J by 8 bases, with 13 bases between the two germline ends. The CDR3 sequence is CASSESVTLGYTF. CDR3 sequence (DNA): TGTGCCAGCAGTGAGTCAGTAACATTGGGCTACACCTTC.

This clonotype was recorded at least ten times. The chain combines TRBV11-1 with TRBJ2-1; the D is unclear. V lost 0 bases and J lost 5, with 5 bases in between. The CDR3 extends over 13 amino acids. Germline CDR1 is SGHAT and CDR2 is FQDESV (reference sequence). CDR3 DNA: TGTGCCAGCAGCTTAGCGCTAAACAATGAGCAGTTCTTC. Protein sequence: CASSLALNNEQFF.

The V and J genes are TRBV10-3 and TRBJ2-7, with 11 bases matching TRBD1. The germline V gene has CDR1 ENHRY and CDR2 SYGVKD. With 6 bases clipped from V and 3 bases from J, the junction kept 4 bases outside the gene matches. The CDR3 consists of 14 residues. The CDR3 loop reads CAISPGQGVYEQYF. In nucleotides, the CDR3 is TGTGCCATCAGCCCGGGACAGGGGGTCTACGAGCAGTACTTC.

The sample holds a few counts of this clonotype. This chain uses TRBV6-1 with TRBJ1-4; 7 positions match TRBD1. J lost 5 bases, V lost 4 bases, and 4 bases had no gene match. There are 14 residues in the CDR3. Germline V gene lookup returns CDR1 MNHNS and CDR2 SASEGT. The CDR3 reads CASSGQGENEKLFF. As DNA, the CDR3 is TGTGCCAGCAGTGGCCAGGGGGAAAATGAAAAACTGTTTTTT.

The table lists this clonotype with many counts. The chain uses TRBV30 and TRBJ2-7; D ambiguous. V dropped 0 bases and J dropped 9 bases, with 9 bases sitting between them. The CDR3 loop spans 11 amino acids. The germline V gene encodes CDR1 GTSNPN and CDR2 SVGIG (reference sequence). CDR3 DNA: TGTGCCTGGAGTGTAAAAAACTCGCAGTACTTC. It encodes CAWSVKNSQYF.

This clonotype was recorded many times. The V and J genes are TRBV6-5 and TRBJ2-3, with 12 positions matching TRBD2. Trimming at V came to 1 base and at J to 4 bases, leaving 6 bases not matched to a gene. The CDR3 sequence is 17 residues long. CDR1 is MNHEY, CDR2 SVGAGI, per germline. Here the CDR3 DNA reads TGTGCCAGCAGTTACTTGACTAGCGGGAGTAACTCAGATACGCAGTATTTT. Its translation is CASSYLTSGSNSDTQYF.

This clonotype was seen only a few times. J is TRBJ1-5 and V is TRBV5-5; tentative D call: TRBD1 (5 bases). The CDR3 is made up of 16 amino acids. V lost 0 bases and J lost 3, with 13 bases in between. Germline values: CDR1 SGHKS, CDR2 YYEKEE (reference sequence). CDR3 coding DNA: TGTGCCAGCAGCTTGGGGCCGGGACCGGCCAATCAGCCCCAGCATTTT. This translates into CASSLGPGPANQPQHF.

There are a few counts of this clonotype. The V gene is TRBV5-1, the J gene TRBJ1-4; no clear D gene. Germline-derived CDR1 and CDR2 are SGHRS and YFSETQ. V lost 0 bases and J 3 bases, leaving 3 bases between the germline ends. The CDR3 sequence is 13 residues long. Written as DNA, the CDR3 is TGCGCCAGCAGCTTGGGACCTAATGAAAAACTGTTTTTT. This sequence encodes CASSLGPNEKLFF.

The table lists this clonotype with many counts. V gene TRBV2 combines with J gene TRBJ1-5; TRBD1 agrees at 7 bases. The ends lost 6 bases at V and 5 bases at J; junction bases unmatched: 10. This CDR3 contains 15 residues. Germline lookup yields CDR1 SNHLY and CDR2 FYNNEI. The CDR3 spells CASSVDRATYQPQHF. CDR3 coding DNA: TGTGCCAGCAGCGTCGACAGGGCGACTTATCAGCCCCAGCATTTT.

This clonotype was found many times. The chain recombines TRBV7-9 with TRBJ1-2; D gene unclear. CDR3 size: 15 residues. From germline, CDR1 is SEHNR and CDR2 FQNEAQ (reference sequence). V lost 1 base and J 4 bases, leaving 13 bases between the germline ends. The DNA for the CDR3 is TGTGCCAGCAGCTTAGACGGGGTAACGGCCTATGGCTACACCTTC. It specifies CASSLDGVTAYGYTF.

This clonotype appeared a few times. The chain couples TRBV5-5 to TRBJ2-7; a possible D gene is TRBD2 (5 bases). Germline V CDR1 and CDR2: SGHKS, YYEKEE (reference sequence). This CDR3 is built from 12 residues. The ends were cut back, 4 bases at V and 4 bases at J, with 9 bases in the middle. The CDR3 nucleotides are TGTGCCAGCAGCCGGGAAGGATACGAGCAGTACTTC. The encoded protein is CASSREGYEQYF. Using reference TRBV5-5 and TRBJ2-7 for the parts outside the CDR3, the full variable domain is DAGVTQSPTHLIKTRGQQVTLRCSPISGHKSVSWYQQVLGQGPQFIFQYYEKEERGRGNFPDRFSARQFPNYSSELNVNALLLGDSALYLCASSREGYEQYFGPGTRLTVT.

This clonotype was found a few times. The genes are TRBV6-2 or TRBV6-3 and TRBJ1-5; weak D call: TRBD1 (6 bases). There are 16 residues in the CDR3. Between the trimmed V and J ends, which lost 6 bases and 1 base, there was a span of 16 bases. The germline V gene encodes CDR1 MNHEY and CDR2 SVGEGT. CDR3 sequence: CASSLLRGASNQPQHF. CDR3 bases: TGTGCCAGCAGCCTGTTACGGGGGGCGAGCAATCAGCCCCAGCATTTT.

The CDR3 nucleotides read TGTGCCAGCAGGGGTGCTTCGGACAACACTGAAGCTTTCTTT. Translated: CASRGASDNTEAFF. This rearrangement joins TRBV25-1 to TRBJ1-1; D remains ambiguous. Germline V gene data show CDR1 as MGHDK and CDR2 as SYGVNS. This CDR3 has 14 amino acids. V was trimmed by 6 bases and J by 2 bases, leaving 13 bases between them. Full variable domain (remainder filled in from reference TRBV25-1 and TRBJ1-1): EADIYQTPRYLVIGTGKKITLECSQTMGHDKMYWYQQDPGMELHLIHYSYGVNSTEKGDLSSESTVSRIRTEHFPLTLESARPSHTSQYLCASRGASDNTEAFFGQGTRLTVV.

V usage is TRBV5-8 and J usage is TRBJ2-7, with D uncertain. CDR1 is SGHTS and CDR2 is YDEGEE in the germline V gene. This CDR3 region has 15 residues. V was cut by 0 bases and J by 4 bases, with 14 bases left in between. CDR3 in DNA: TGTGCCAGCAGCTTGGCCCATCAGCAGTCATACGAGCAGTACTTC. Its protein product is CASSLAHQQSYEQYF.

This clonotype was detected a few times. The rearrangement uses TRBV6-2 or TRBV6-3 and TRBJ2-1; TRBD1 aligns across 9 bases. The ends lost 5 bases at V and 2 bases at J; junction bases unmatched: 4. CDR1 is MNHEY and CDR2 is SVGEGT in the germline V gene. The CDR3 is 15 amino acids. The DNA of the CDR3 is TGTGCCAGCAGTACAGGGGGCGAACCCTACAATGAGCAGTTCTTC. It translates to CASSTGGEPYNEQFF.

This clonotype was picked up a small number of times. The V call is TRBV7-2, the J call TRBJ1-6, with D unresolved. Germline CDR1 is SGHTA and CDR2 is FQGNSA. CDR3 length: 15 residues. Trimming removed 1 base from V and 7 bases from J, with 11 bases in between. CDR3 nucleotides: TGTGCCAGCAGCTTAGAGCCGGCACCCAATTCACCCCTCCACTTT. Translated: CASSLEPAPNSPLHF.

On this clonotype: Germline is not matched at one junction end, which may reflect a read error. V and J are TRBV5-5 and TRBJ1-3, with unresolved D. CDR3 length equals 17 residues. Germline CDR1 and CDR2: SGHKS and YYEKEE (reference sequence). DNA for the CDR3: TGCGCCAGCAGCCAAGACCTCGTGGGAGGGTCTGGAAACACCATATATTTT. Amino acid sequence: CASSQDLVGGSGNTIYF.

This clonotype was found many times. The chain has TRBV4-2 and TRBJ2-1, with 7 bases lining up with TRBD2. The length of the CDR3 is 16 residues. V dropped 2 bases and J dropped 1; count of bases not matched to a gene: 5. In germline, CDR1 is LGHNA, CDR2 YNFKEQ. In DNA, the CDR3 is TGTGCCAGCAGCCAACCTAGCGGAAATTCCTACAATGAGCAGTTCTTC. Translating it yields CASSQPSGNSYNEQFF.

The CDR3 sequence: CASSQGGYEKLFF. The CDR3 DNA reads as TGTGCCAGCAGCCAAGGGGGGTATGAAAAACTGTTTTTT. J is TRBJ1-4 and V is TRBV4-2; tentative D call: TRBD1 (5 bases). The CDR3 length is 13 residues. Trimming removed 1 base from V and 6 bases from J, with 6 bases in between. In germline, CDR1 is LGHNA, CDR2 YNFKEQ.

The V gene is TRBV19, the J gene TRBJ1-1; the D gene is possibly TRBD1 (6 bases). Germline V CDR1 and CDR2: LNHDA, SQIVND (reference sequence). V was pared by 5 bases and J by 2 bases, with 21 bases between. The length of the CDR3 is 17 residues. The DNA of the CDR3 is TGTGCCAGTAGTCTCCCGGAGGGGGGCGGGGGAAACACTGAAGCTTTCTTT. Amino acids: CASSLPEGGGGNTEAFF.